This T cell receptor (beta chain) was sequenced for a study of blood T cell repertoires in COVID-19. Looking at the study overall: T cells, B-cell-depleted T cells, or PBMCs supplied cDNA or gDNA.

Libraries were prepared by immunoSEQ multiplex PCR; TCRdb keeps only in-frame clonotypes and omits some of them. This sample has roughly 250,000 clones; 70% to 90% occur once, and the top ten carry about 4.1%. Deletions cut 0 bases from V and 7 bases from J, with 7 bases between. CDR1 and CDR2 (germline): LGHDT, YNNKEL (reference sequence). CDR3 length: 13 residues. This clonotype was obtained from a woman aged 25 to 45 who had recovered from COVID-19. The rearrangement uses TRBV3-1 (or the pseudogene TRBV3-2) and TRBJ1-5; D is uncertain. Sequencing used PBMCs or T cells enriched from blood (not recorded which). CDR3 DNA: TGTGCCAGCAGCCAAGATCTCCGGCAGCCCCAGCATTTT. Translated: CASSQDLRQPQHF.